This T cell receptor (beta chain) was sequenced during a study of T cell responses to AZD1222 COVID-19 vaccine. Assay used: immunoSEQ multiplex PCR; TCRdb lists only in-frame clones, some missing. The sample lists about 140,000 clones, more than 70% occurring once. V gave up 3 bases and J gave up 8 bases, with 20 bases separating them. Germline lookup yields CDR1 MDHEN and CDR2 SYDVKM. The CDR3 sequence is 16 residues long. The sequence was obtained from an adult who received the AZD1222 COVID-19 vaccine. The source was peripheral blood, collected 28 days after the second AZD1222 dose. The chain employs TRBV28 and TRBJ1-3; a weak D match, TRBD1 (5 bases). Here the CDR3 DNA reads TGTGCCAGCAGTTTGATACGACGGGGGAGAGGAGACACCATATATTTT. Protein: CASSLIRRGRGDTIYF.